This TCR beta chain is drawn from a study of CXCR3-negative and CXCR3-positive naive CD8 T cells. Regarding this clonotype: Its cognate antigen is unknown.

Findings of the study overall: For memory CD8+ cells diversity was much lower, but both naive subsets had comparably high diversity. CD5 surface expression was similar among naive subsets, and TCR strength was estimated by inference from TRB CDR3 properties. Greater hydrophobicity was found in TRB CDR3s of CXCR3-positive naive cells than of CXCR3-negative naive cells.

The CDR3 sequence is 17 residues long. CDR1 KGHDR and CDR2 SFDVKD come from the germline V gene. Carrying UMI labels, the TRB cDNA libraries were prepared through 5' RACE. TCRdb reanalyzed the 5' RACE reads, giving one entry per CDR3 protein sequence and no DNA. Its clone listing holds roughly 8,000 distinct CDR3 sequences. The specimen sequenced was naive CXCR3- CD8+ T cells from blood. Subset reported: CD45RO-CCR7+CD27+CD95- naive CD8+ T cells lacking CXCR3 (TNR3-). This chain connects TRBV24-1 to TRBJ2-1; TCRdb's assignment of TRBD2 cannot be checked, as there is no DNA. The source of this sequence is a human donor in good health. Some clones in this sample may be carry-over from other donors' samples. The CDR3 spells CATSDLSAAGRINEQFF.